This entry concerns a single T cell receptor (beta chain). Its antigen is unidentified. Measured with immunoSEQ multiplex PCR; TCRdb has only the in-frame clones, and not every one. This table has fewer than 50,000 clones, 70% to 80% appearing once. The CDR3 sequence is 14 residues long. The J segment lost 9 bases and the V segment lost 3 bases, leaving 11 bases of the junction unmatched. Germline V gene sequence: CDR1 MDHEN, CDR2 SYDVKM. This entry comes from a study of T cell responses to AZD1222 COVID-19 vaccine. About the research overall: Timing groups of about 4 and about 12 weeks for second doses were pooled. Findings and limits, study-wide: Donors were chiefly white British, with a greater number of females, and clonal diversity was perhaps underestimated.

V and J are TRBV28 and TRBJ2-7, with 7 bases that match TRBD1. The receptor's source is an adult in good health. This specimen consisted of peripheral blood, obtained on day 0 of AZD1222 vaccination. CDR3 sequence (DNA): TGTGCCAGCAGTTTGGGACAGCCTAGGGGCCGGCAGTACTTC. Translation: CASSLGQPRGRQYF.